Below are 10 T cell receptor beta chains sequenced from a single sample in a study of blood T cell repertoires in COVID-19. Here immunoSEQ multiplex PCR was the method, and the copy in TCRdb shows in-frame clones only, minus some. Of about 200,000 clones listed, approximately 80% are singletons. Material: PBMCs or T cells enriched from blood (not recorded which). The receptors stem from a woman aged 60-75 years with acute COVID-19.

V is TRBV12-3 or TRBV12-4 and J is TRBJ1-2, with D unclear. The CDR3 contains 12 residues. Trimming left V 3 bases short and J 7 bases short, with 9 bases between. In DNA, the CDR3 is TGTGCCAGCAGTTTTCGAACGGGTGGCTACACCTTC. Protein sequence: CASSFRTGGYTF.

The chain has TRBV10-2 and TRBJ1-2; D is undetermined. Germline values: CDR1 WSHSY, CDR2 SAAADI. The CDR3 is made up of 14 amino acids. V was clipped by 0 bases and J by 3 bases, with 8 bases between them. The CDR3 coding sequence is TGCGCCAGCAGTGAGTCCCGCTCGGACTATGGCTACACCTTC. This encodes CASSESRSDYGYTF.

The chain joins TRBV28 to TRBJ1-5, with D maybe TRBD1 (6 bases). Germline V gene lookup returns CDR1 MDHEN and CDR2 SYDVKM. The CDR3 totals 14 residues. V was shortened by 6 bases and J by 5 bases, with 14 bases between the two germline ends. This CDR3 reads CASSLGQTYQPQHF. The DNA for the CDR3 is TGTGCCAGCAGCCTCGGACAGACCTATCAGCCCCAGCATTTT.

This chain connects TRBV7-9 to TRBJ2-7; 7 bases match TRBD2. Germline CDR1 is SEHNR and CDR2 is FQNEAQ (reference sequence). V lost 1 base to trimming and J lost 6 bases; unmatched junction nucleotides: 3. The CDR3 loop spans 13 amino acids. The CDR3 here is CASSLGLATEQYV. CDR3 nucleotides: TGTGCCAGCAGCTTAGGACTAGCAACCGAGCAGTACGTC.

The rearrangement joins TRBV10-3 to TRBJ1-3; TRBD1 matches at 7 bases. The CDR3 is 12 amino acids. Trimming removed 10 bases from V and 4 bases from J; junction bases left unmatched: 4. Germline V gene lookup returns CDR1 ENHRY and CDR2 SYGVKD. The CDR3 is CASQGEGNTIYF. CDR3 nucleotides: TGTGCCAGTCAGGGGGAAGGAAACACCATATATTTT.

This sequence joins TRBV19 and TRBJ2-1; 10 nucleotides line up with TRBD2. V lost 3 bases and J lost 2; bases outside the gene matches: 13. Germline-derived CDR1 and CDR2 are LNHDA and SQIVND (reference sequence). This CDR3 has 19 residues. DNA for the CDR3: TGTGCCAGTAGTATCGGGGTTAGCGGGAGGAATTGGCCCTACAATGAGCAGTTCTTC. Translation: CASSIGVSGRNWPYNEQFF. The entire variable domain, with the rest obtained from reference TRBV19 and TRBJ2-1, is as follows: DGGITQSPKYLFRKEGQNVTLSCEQNLNHDAMYWYRQDPGQGLRLIYYSQIVNDFQKGDIAEGYSVSREKKESFPLTVTSAQKNPTAFYLCASSIGVSGRNWPYNEQFFGPGTRLTVL.

The rearrangement joins TRBV24-1 to TRBJ2-2; 8 positions match TRBD1. The CDR3 sequence is 18 residues long. The junction had 13 bases not matched to a gene; V was cut back by 4 bases and J by 4 bases. Per germline, CDR1 KGHDR and CDR2 SFDVKD. The CDR3 is CATSDPPQGAVSTGELFF. The CDR3 coding sequence is TGTGCCACCAGTGACCCTCCGCAGGGGGCCGTTAGCACCGGGGAGCTGTTTTTT.

The chain recombines TRBV2 with TRBJ1-1; 9 bases are a match to TRBD1. This CDR3 is 13 amino acids long. V lost 8 bases, J lost 4 bases, and 5 bases stayed unmatched. Germline V gene sequence: CDR1 SNHLY, CDR2 FYNNEI. CDR3 protein: CASGQGIRTEAFF. In DNA form, the CDR3 reads TGTGCCAGCGGACAGGGGATCCGCACTGAAGCTTTCTTT.

The chain recombines TRBV11-3 with TRBJ2-1; TRBD2 aligns across 8 bases. The germline V gene encodes CDR1 SGHNT and CDR2 YENEEA. The CDR3 is 12 amino acids. V was clipped by 4 bases and J by 7 bases; unmatched bases: 0. CDR3 sequence: CASSSGGNEQFF. In nucleotides, the CDR3 is TGTGCCAGCAGCTCGGGGGGGAATGAGCAGTTCTTC.

CDR3 bases: TGTGCCAGCAGCCTAAGGGACAGTCATGGCTACACCTTC. This translates into CASSLRDSHGYTF. The chain joins TRBV6-2 or TRBV6-3 to TRBJ1-2; the match to TRBD1 covers 7 bases. J was trimmed by 6 bases and V by 6 bases; bases with no gene match: 7. The CDR3 consists of 13 residues. CDR1 and CDR2 from the germline V gene are MNHEY and SVGEGT.